This paragraph covers one T cell receptor (beta chain) sequence. What it recognizes is unknown. This record comes from a study of glioma-infiltrating T cells after dendritic cell vaccination. In the study overall: Glioblastoma patients came from Phase I and II dendritic cell vaccination trials. Study-wide points: Only a small number of patients had complete blood and tumor samples.

Time point denoted: after dendritic cell vaccination, including at tumor progression/relapse. Selection required adequate fresh-frozen tumor tissue plus more than two years' survival data. PBMC were collected before vaccination, two weeks after the third vaccination, and at progression. CDR1 LGHNA and CDR2 YNFKEQ come from the germline V gene. CDR3 length equals 16 residues. V shed 3 bases and J 1 base; nucleotides not matched to a gene: 5. Some clones are missing from TCRdb's copy, which holds only in-frame ones; the method was immunoSEQ multiplex PCR. The sample holds fewer than 65,000 clones, 89% seen once.

The rearrangement links TRBV4-2 to TRBJ2-5, with 10 bases lining up with TRBD2. The input for sequencing was blood, taken after dendritic cell vaccination. The receptor was derived from a human donor with glioblastoma. CDR3 residues: CASSQVGLAVQETQYF. The CDR3 coding sequence is TGTGCCAGCAGCCAGGTCGGACTAGCGGTCCAAGAGACCCAGTACTTC.